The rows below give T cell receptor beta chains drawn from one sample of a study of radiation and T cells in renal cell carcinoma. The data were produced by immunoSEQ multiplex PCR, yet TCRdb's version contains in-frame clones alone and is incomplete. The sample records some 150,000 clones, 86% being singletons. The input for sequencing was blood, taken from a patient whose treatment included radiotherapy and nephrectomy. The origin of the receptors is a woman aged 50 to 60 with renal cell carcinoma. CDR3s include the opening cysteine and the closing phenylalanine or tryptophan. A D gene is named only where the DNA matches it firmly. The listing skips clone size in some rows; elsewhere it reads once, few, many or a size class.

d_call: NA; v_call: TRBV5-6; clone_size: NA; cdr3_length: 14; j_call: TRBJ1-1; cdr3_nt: TGTGCCAGCAGCTTGCAGGGGCCCTGGGCTGAAGCTTTCTTT; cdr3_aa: CASSLQGPWAEAFF
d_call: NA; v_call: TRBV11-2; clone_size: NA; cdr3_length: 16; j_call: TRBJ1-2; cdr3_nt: TGTGCCAGCAGCTTAGATCTAAGCAGCAGCAACTATGGCTACACCTTC; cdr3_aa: CASSLDLSSSNYGYTF
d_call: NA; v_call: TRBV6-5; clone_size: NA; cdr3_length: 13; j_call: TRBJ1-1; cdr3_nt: TGTGCCAGCAGTGACGGACAGAACACTGAAGCTTTCTTT; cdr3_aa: CASSDGQNTEAFF
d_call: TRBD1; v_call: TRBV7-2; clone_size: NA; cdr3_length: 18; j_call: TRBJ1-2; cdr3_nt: TGTGCCAGCAGCTTATTCGGGCTTCACCGACAGGGGGCAGGTGGCTACACCTTC; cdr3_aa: CASSLFGLHRQGAGGYTF
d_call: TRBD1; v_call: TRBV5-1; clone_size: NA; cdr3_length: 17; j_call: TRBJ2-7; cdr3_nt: TGCGTCAGCAGCCTCACGCCGGACAGGGGGTTTACGGGCGAGCAGTACTTC; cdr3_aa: CVSSLTPDRGFTGEQYF
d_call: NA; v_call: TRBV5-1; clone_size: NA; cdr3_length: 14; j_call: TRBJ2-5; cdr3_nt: TGCGCCAGCAGCTTGGCCGATGGGGAGGAGACCCAGTACTTC; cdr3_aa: CASSLADGEETQYF
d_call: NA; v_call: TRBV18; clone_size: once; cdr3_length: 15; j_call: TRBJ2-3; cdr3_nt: TGTGCCAGCTCACCATATCCGGGGAGCACAGATACGCAGTATTTT; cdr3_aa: CASSPYPGSTDTQYF
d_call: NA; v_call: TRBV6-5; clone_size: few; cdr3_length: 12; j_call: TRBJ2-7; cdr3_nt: TGTGCCAGCAGAGGGATAGCTGTCGAGCAGTACTTC; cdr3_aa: CASRGIAVEQYF
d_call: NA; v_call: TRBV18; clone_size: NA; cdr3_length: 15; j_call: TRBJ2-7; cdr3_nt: TGTGCCAGCTCACCCGGGACCGCTACCGGTTACGAGCAGTACTTC; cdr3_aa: CASSPGTATGYEQYF
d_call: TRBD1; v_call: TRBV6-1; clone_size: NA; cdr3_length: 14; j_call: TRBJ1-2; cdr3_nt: TGTGCCAGCAGTGAAGCGGGGACAGGGTATGGCTACACCTTC; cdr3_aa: CASSEAGTGYGYTF
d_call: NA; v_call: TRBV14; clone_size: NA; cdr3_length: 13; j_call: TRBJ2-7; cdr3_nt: TGTGCCAGCAGCCAAGGGAGGTTCAACGAGCAGTACTTC; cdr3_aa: CASSQGRFNEQYF
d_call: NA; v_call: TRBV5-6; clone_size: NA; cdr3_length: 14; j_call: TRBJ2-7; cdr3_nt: TGTGCCAGCAGCTTGCTCCAGGCCTCCTACGAGCAGTACTTC; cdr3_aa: CASSLLQASYEQYF
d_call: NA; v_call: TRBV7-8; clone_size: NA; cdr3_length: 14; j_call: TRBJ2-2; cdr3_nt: TGTGCCAGCAGCTTAGGGGACGGTTTGGGGGAGCTGTTTTTT; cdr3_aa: CASSLGDGLGELFF
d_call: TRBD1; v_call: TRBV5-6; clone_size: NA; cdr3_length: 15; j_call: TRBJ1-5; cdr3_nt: TGTGCCAGCACCCAGGGGGGCGAGACGTTTGGGCCCCAGCATTTT; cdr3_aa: CASTQGGETFGPQHF
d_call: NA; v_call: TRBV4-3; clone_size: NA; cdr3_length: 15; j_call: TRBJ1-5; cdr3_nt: TGCGCCAGCAGCCCTTCCGGGGAGGGCAATCAGCCCCAGCATTTT; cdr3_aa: CASSPSGEGNQPQHF
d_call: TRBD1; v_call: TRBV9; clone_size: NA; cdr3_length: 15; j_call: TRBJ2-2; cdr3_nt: TGTGCCAGCTCTCCAGGGGGCGTTTACACCGGGGAGCTGTTTTTT; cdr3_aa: CASSPGGVYTGELFF
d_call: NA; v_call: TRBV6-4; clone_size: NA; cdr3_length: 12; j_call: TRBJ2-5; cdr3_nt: TGTGCCAGCAGTGACCTACAAGAGACCCAGTACTTC; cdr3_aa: CASSDLQETQYF
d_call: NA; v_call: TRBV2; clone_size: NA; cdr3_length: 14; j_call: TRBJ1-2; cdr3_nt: TGTGCCAGCAGTGAAGCGGCAGTTAACTATGGCTACACCTTC; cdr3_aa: CASSEAAVNYGYTF
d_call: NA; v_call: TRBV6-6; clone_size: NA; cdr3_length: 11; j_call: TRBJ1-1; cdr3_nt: TGTGCCAGCTTCGTGAACACTGAAGCTTTCTTT; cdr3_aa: CASFVNTEAFF
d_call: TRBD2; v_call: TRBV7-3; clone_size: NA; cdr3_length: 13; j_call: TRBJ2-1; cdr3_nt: TGTGCCAGCAGCCTCGGGACTAGCGGAGAGCAGTTCTTC; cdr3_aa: CASSLGTSGEQFF
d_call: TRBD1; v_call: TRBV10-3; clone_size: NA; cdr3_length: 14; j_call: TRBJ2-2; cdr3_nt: TGTGCCACCATCCGGGACAGTAACACCGGGGAGCTGTTTTTT; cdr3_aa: CATIRDSNTGELFF
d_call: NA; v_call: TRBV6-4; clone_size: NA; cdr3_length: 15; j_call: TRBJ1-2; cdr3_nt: TGTGCCAGCCGAAGGTTCGGAGGCGACTCCGATGGCTACACCTTC; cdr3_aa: CASRRFGGDSDGYTF
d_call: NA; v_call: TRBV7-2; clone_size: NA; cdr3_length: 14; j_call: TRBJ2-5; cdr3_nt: TGTGCCAGCAGCTCCGCGGGGGCGGGGGAGACCCAGTACTTC; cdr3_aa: CASSSAGAGETQYF
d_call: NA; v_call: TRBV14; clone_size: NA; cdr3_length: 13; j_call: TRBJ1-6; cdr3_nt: TGTGCCAGCAGCCGAATGCTCAATTCACCCCTCCACTTT; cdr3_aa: CASSRMLNSPLHF
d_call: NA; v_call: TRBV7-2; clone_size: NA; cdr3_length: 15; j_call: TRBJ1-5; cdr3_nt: TGTGCCAGCAGCTTACTGGGAGACCTCAATCAGCCCCAGCATTTT; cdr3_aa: CASSLLGDLNQPQHF
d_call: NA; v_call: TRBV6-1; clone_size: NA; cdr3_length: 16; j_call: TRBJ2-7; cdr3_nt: TGTGCCAGCAGTGAAGCGCCTAGGACATACCCCTACGAGCAGTACTTC; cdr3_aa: CASSEAPRTYPYEQYF
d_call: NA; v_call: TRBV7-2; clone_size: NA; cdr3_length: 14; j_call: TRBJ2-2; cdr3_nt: TGTGCCAGCAGCCCTATACGGTCACCCAGTGAGCTGTTTTTT; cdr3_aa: CASSPIRSPSELFF
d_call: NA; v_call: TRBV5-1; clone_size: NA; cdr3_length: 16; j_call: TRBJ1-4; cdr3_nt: TGCGCCAGCAGCTTGAATCGGGGGACAACTAATGAAAAACTGTTTTTT; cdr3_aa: CASSLNRGTTNEKLFF
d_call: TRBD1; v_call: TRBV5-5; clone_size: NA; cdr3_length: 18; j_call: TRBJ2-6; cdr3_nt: TGTGCCAGCACCATAACGGGACAGCTAATCTCTGGGGCCAACGTCCTGACTTTC; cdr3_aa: CASTITGQLISGANVLTF
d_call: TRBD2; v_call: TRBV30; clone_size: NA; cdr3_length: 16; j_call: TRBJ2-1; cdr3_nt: TGTGCCTGGAGTGTAGGCCTAGCGGGGGCCTACAATGAGCAGTTCTTC; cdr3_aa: CAWSVGLAGAYNEQFF
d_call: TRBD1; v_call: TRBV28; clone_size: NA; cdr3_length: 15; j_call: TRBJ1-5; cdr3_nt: TGTGCCAGCAGTTCCGGGACAGGGCGCGATCAGCCCCAGCATTTT; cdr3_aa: CASSSGTGRDQPQHF
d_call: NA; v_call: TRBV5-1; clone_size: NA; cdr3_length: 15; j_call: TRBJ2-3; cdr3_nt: TGCGCCAGCAGCGTGACAGGAGATCGCACAGATACGCAGTATTTT; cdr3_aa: CASSVTGDRTDTQYF
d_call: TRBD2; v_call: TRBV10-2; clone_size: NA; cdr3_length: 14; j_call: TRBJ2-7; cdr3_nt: TGCGCCAGCAGTGAGTCCCTAGCGGCCTACGAGCAGTACTTC; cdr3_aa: CASSESLAAYEQYF
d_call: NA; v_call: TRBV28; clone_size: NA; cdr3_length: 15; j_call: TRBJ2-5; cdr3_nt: TGTGCCAGCAGTTTAGTACAGGGATATCAAGAGACCCAGTACTTC; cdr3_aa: CASSLVQGYQETQYF
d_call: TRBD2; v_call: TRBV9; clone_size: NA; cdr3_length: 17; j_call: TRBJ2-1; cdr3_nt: TGTGCCAGCAGCGGAATAGCTAGCGGGGGGGCGGTCAATGAGCAGTTCTTC; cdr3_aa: CASSGIASGGAVNEQFF
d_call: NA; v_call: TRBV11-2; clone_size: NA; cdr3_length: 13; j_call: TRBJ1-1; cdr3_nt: TGTGCCAGCAGCTTAGATTTAGTCGGTGAAGCTTTCTTT; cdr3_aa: CASSLDLVGEAFF
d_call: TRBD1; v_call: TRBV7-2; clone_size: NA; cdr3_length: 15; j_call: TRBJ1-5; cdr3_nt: TGTGCCAGCAGCGCGGGACAGGGGGCGAATCAGCCCCAGCATTTT; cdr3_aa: CASSAGQGANQPQHF
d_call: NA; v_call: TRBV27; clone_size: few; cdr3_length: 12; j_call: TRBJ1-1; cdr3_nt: TGTGCCAGCAGTTTATCCGGTCGAGAAGCTTTCTTT; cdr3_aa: CASSLSGREAFF
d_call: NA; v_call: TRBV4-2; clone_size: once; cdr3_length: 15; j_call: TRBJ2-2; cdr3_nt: TGTGCCAGCAGCCAAGGCGGGACCCGAATCCGGGAGCTGTTTTTT; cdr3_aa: CASSQGGTRIRELFF
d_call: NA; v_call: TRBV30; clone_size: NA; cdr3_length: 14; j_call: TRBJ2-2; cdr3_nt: TGTGCCTGGAGTGTGCCAGGCTGGACCGGGGAGCTGTTTTTT; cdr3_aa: CAWSVPGWTGELFF
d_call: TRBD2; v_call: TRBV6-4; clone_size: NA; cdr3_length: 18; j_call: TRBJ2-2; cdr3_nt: TGTGCCAGCAGTGACTTTCCGACTAGCGGGGTCGAGGCCGGGGAGCTGTTTTTT; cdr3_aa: CASSDFPTSGVEAGELFF
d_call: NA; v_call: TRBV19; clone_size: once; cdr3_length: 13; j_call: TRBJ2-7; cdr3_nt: TGTGCCAGTAGTATGTTTGGAAACTACGAGCAGTACTTC; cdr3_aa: CASSMFGNYEQYF
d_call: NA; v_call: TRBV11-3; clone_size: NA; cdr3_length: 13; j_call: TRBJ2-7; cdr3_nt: TGTGCCAGCAGCTTAGATGAGCGGACCGAGCAGTACTTC; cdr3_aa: CASSLDERTEQYF
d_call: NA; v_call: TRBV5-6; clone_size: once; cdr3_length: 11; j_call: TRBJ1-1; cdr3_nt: TGTGCCAGCAGCCGAGGGGGGCGGGCTTTCTTT; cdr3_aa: CASSRGGRAFF
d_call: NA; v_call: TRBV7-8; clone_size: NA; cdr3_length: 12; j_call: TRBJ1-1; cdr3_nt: TGTGCCAGCAGCACTGCCGAAACTGAAGCTTTCTTT; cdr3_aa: CASSTAETEAFF
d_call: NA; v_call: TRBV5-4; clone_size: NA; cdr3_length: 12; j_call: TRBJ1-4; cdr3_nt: TGTGCCAGCAGCTTGGTTGGTGAAAAACTGTTTTTT; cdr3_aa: CASSLVGEKLFF
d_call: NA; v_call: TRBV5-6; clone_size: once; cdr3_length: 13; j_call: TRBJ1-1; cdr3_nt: TGTGCCAGCAGCCGAAGGACGGTCGCTGAAGCTTTCTTT; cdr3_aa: CASSRRTVAEAFF
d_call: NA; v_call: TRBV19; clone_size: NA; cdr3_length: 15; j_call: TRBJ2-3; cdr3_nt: TGTGCCAGTAGTATGGTCTACGGAATCACAGATACGCAGTATTTT; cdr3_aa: CASSMVYGITDTQYF
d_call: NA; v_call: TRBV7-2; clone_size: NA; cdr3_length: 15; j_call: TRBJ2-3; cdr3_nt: TGTGCCAGCAGCCTACTTTCTGACCCCACAGATACGCAGTATTTT; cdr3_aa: CASSLLSDPTDTQYF
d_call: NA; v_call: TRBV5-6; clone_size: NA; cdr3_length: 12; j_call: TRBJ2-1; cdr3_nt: TGTGCCAGCAGCCTCCAGACAGGTGAGCAGTTCTTC; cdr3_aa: CASSLQTGEQFF
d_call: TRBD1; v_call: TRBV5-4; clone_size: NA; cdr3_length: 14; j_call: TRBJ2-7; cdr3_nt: TGTGCCAGCAGCCTGGACAGGGGGCCCTACGAGCAGTACTTC; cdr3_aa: CASSLDRGPYEQYF
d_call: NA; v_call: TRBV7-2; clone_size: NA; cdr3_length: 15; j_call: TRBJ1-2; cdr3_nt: TGTGCCAGCAGCCTAGGACATTTAGCTAACTATGGCTACACCTTC; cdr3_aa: CASSLGHLANYGYTF
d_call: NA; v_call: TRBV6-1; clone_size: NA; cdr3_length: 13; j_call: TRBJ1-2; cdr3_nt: TGTGCCAGCAGGGAAGGGGGATCGGGTGGCTACACCTTC; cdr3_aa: CASREGGSGGYTF
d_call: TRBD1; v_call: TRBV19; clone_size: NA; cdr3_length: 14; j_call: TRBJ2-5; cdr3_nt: TGTGCCAGTAGCCCGGGACAGGGAGGGGAGACCCAGTACTTC; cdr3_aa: CASSPGQGGETQYF
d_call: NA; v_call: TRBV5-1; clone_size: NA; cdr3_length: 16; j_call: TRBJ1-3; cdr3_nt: TGCGCCAGCAGCTTGGCCCCGGGTGACTCTGGAAACACCATATATTTT; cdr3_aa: CASSLAPGDSGNTIYF